The 16 T cell receptor beta chains below come from one sample, sequenced in a study of T-cell memory formation after mild COVID-19 (dated by TCRdb to about 2021). The library was prepared using 5' RACE. The sequencing machine was an Illumina NovaSeq 6000. TCRdb reworked the public reads: Q25 trimming with fastp, MiXCR clone assembly, productive beta chains retained. All rows with the same CDR3 protein become a single entry with the most common DNA and genes. The sample has tens of thousands of distinct CDR3 sequences on record, 15% to 20% of them singletons. Roughly 1.5% of the sample is taken by the ten largest. Specimen: PBMCs or a T cell subset sorted from them (not recorded which). The receptors come from an adult who had mild COVID-19 (a few samples of this study predate the infection). The sample titles of this study are shuffled in the database, so cell type and time point are left out.

The sample holds a few counts of this clonotype. The V gene is TRBV7-2, the J gene TRBJ2-1; D might be TRBD1 or TRBD2, each matching 5 bases. V lost 1 base to trimming and J lost 3 bases, with 13 bases between them. The CDR3 has 16 amino acids. Germline CDR1 reads SGHTA; CDR2 reads FQGNSA. CDR3 DNA: TGTGCCAGCAGCTTAGTTGGGACCGCGAACTACAATGAGCAGTTCTTC. It encodes CASSLVGTANYNEQFF.

This clonotype has ten or more counts. The chain links TRBV5-5 to TRBJ2-1; D is undetermined. CDR3 length: 9 residues. Germline V gene sequence: CDR1 SGHKS, CDR2 YYEKEE (reference sequence). V was pared by 3 bases and J by 13 bases, with 5 bases between. CDR3 sequence: CASSSFQFF. The CDR3 DNA follows: TGTGCCAGCAGCTCCTTCCAGTTCTTC.

A single count supports this clonotype. A much larger clone lies one base from this, so it may be a read error. V usage is TRBV7-2 and J usage is TRBJ1-1; tentative D call: TRBD1 (5 bases). Germline CDR1 and CDR2: SGHTA and FQGNSA. The CDR3 consists of 14 residues. Here the CDR3 reads CASSQRRGLREDFF. The CDR3 DNA follows: TGTGCCAGCAGCCAACGGCGGGGACTGCGTGAAGATTTCTTT.

By share of the sample, this clonotype is medium-sized. The V gene is TRBV7-9, the J gene TRBJ2-5; no clear D. The germline V gene has CDR1 SEHNR and CDR2 FQNEAQ (reference sequence). CDR3 size: 11 residues. V lost 5 bases, J lost 4 bases, and 5 bases lay in between. CDR3 in DNA: TGTGCCAGCAGCCCCCTAGAGACCCAGTACTTC. Amino acids: CASSPLETQYF. The whole variable domain, filled in from reference TRBV7-9 and TRBJ2-5, reads DTGVSQNPRHKITKRGQNVTFRCDPISEHNRLYWYRQTLGQGPEFLTYFQNEAQLEKSRLLSDRFSAERPKGSFSTLEIQRTEQGDSAMYLCASSPLETQYFGPGTRLLVL.

This clonotype was observed many times. The CDR3 protein is CASSFTSASFQVGRETQYF. CDR3 DNA: TGCGCCAGCAGCTTTACCTCCGCCTCGTTCCAGGTGGGGAGGGAGACCCAGTACTTC. The chain has TRBV5-1 and TRBJ2-5; perhaps TRBD2 as D (6 bases). V was shortened by 2 bases and J by 5 bases, with 28 bases between the two germline ends. This CDR3 contains 19 residues. Looked up from germline, CDR1 is SGHRS and CDR2 is YFSETQ.

This clonotype was observed many times. The V and J genes are TRBV29-1 and TRBJ1-2, with D uncertain. The CDR3 runs to 13 residues. In germline, CDR1 is SQVTM, CDR2 ANQGSEA. V dropped 1 base and J dropped 2 bases, with 8 bases sitting between them. The CDR3 bases are TGCAGCGTTGAAGGGCGTTTGAACTATGGCTACACCTTC. Translated, it gives CSVEGRLNYGYTF.

V is TRBV3-1 and J is TRBJ1-6; TRBD1 might be the D (6 bases). Deletions cut 4 bases from V and 9 bases from J, with 10 bases between. This CDR3 has 13 amino acids. Germline CDR1 is LGHDT and CDR2 is YNNKEL (reference sequence). In DNA form, the CDR3 reads TGTGCCAGCAGCCTAATGGACAGTTCACCCCTCCACTTT. Its protein is CASSLMDSSPLHF.

This clonotype was detected many times. The rearrangement joins TRBV20-1 to TRBJ2-1, with 8 positions matching TRBD2. J gave up 4 bases and V 5 bases, and 19 bases lay outside the gene matches. Germline-derived CDR1 and CDR2 are DFQATT and SNEGSKA (reference sequence). The CDR3 is 18 amino acids. The CDR3 spells CSAVPRGEREIPYNEQFF. CDR3 nucleotides: TGCAGTGCTGTACCCAGAGGGGAGCGGGAGATCCCTTACAATGAGCAGTTCTTC.

This clonotype has just a few counts. The genes are TRBV2 and TRBJ1-1; no clear D gene. Trimming took off 6 bases at V and 1 base at J, with 9 bases between the two ends. The CDR3 length is 13 residues. Germline CDR1 is SNHLY and CDR2 is FYNNEI. The CDR3 nucleotides read TGTGCCAGCAGCCGGGCCGCGAACACTGAAGCTTTCTTT. Protein: CASSRAANTEAFF.

This clonotype was seen repeatedly, ten times or more. The V call is TRBV7-2, the J call TRBJ2-3; 7 nucleotides match TRBD2. The CDR3 has 15 amino acids. Germline values: CDR1 SGHTA, CDR2 FQGNSA. V gave up 3 bases and J gave up 6 bases; unmatched junction bases: 9. The CDR3 region is CASSLGGAPRDTQYF. In DNA, the CDR3 is TGTGCCAGCAGCTTGGGAGGGGCCCCGAGGGATACGCAGTATTTT.

Many counts were recorded for this clonotype. The gene calls are TRBV5-1 and TRBJ2-3, with 10 bases that match TRBD1. Germline assignment: CDR1 SGHRS and CDR2 YFSETQ. The CDR3 extends over 16 amino acids. Trimming took 2 bases from V and 8 from J; bases not matched to a gene: 11. The CDR3, as DNA: TGCGCCAGCAGCTTACCGGGACAGGGGAAAGATCGTACGCAGTATTTT. Translation gives CASSLPGQGKDRTQYF.

This chain uses TRBV7-6 with TRBJ2-7; 9 bases match TRBD1. Trimming took 4 bases from V and 5 from J; bases not matched to a gene: 3. The CDR3 runs 13 residues. Germline loops: CDR1 SGHVS, CDR2 FNYEAQ. Written as DNA, the CDR3 is TGTGCCAGCAGCTGGGACAGGGAGGACGAGCAGTACTTC. Residues: CASSWDREDEQYF.

This clonotype was recorded at least ten times. The chain is built from TRBV5-1 and TRBJ2-7, with 11 bases that match TRBD1. This CDR3 has 14 amino acids. The V and J ends lost 2 bases and 4 bases, in that order; junction bases with no gene match: 2. Germline CDR1 and CDR2: SGHRS and YFSETQ. DNA of the CDR3: TGCGCCAGCAGCTTTGGGACAGGGGGGTACGAGCAGTACTTC. Translation gives CASSFGTGGYEQYF. Using reference TRBV5-1 and TRBJ2-7 for the parts outside the CDR3, the full variable domain is KAGVTQTPRYLIKTRGQQVTLSCSPISGHRSVSWYQQTPGQGLQFLFEYFSETQRNKGNFPGRFSGRQFSNSRSEMNVSTLELGDSALYLCASSFGTGGYEQYFGPGTRLTVT.

This chain joins TRBV18 and TRBJ2-6, with 8 bases identical to TRBD1. The length of the CDR3 is 17 residues. Germline trimming cut 5 bases from V and 0 bases from J; bases unmatched to any gene: 6. Germline CDR1 and CDR2: KGHSH and LQKENI. The CDR3 here is CASSKIDRGSGANVLTF. For the CDR3, the DNA is TGTGCCAGCTCAAAAATTGACAGGGGCTCTGGGGCCAACGTCCTGACTTTC.

In this sample, this clonotype turned up a few times. The rearrangement uses TRBV12-3 or TRBV12-4 and TRBJ1-1; no firm D call. V was shortened by 0 bases and J by 4 bases, with 6 bases between the two germline ends. The CDR3 is 13 residues long. CDR3 in DNA: TGTGCCAGCAGTTTAGCGGGAGGCACTGAAGCTTTCTTT. Its translation is CASSLAGGTEAFF.

This clonotype came up many times. The chain joins TRBV4-3 to TRBJ1-5, with D possibly being TRBD1 (6 bases). Germline CDR1 LGHNA, CDR2 YSLEER. V lost 0 bases and J 5 bases, leaving 11 bases between the germline ends. This CDR3 has 15 amino acids. The chain's CDR3 is CASSQDRGGDQPQHF. CDR3 bases: TGCGCCAGCAGCCAAGATCGAGGGGGGGATCAGCCCCAGCATTTT.